These T cell receptor beta chains were read from a single sample in a study of T-cell memory formation after mild COVID-19. TCRdb re-analysed the 5' RACE reads in MiXCR, keeping a single row per CDR3 protein. The repertoire consists of 150,000 to 200,000 distinct CDR3 sequences, with around a tenth occurring once and the leading ten covering more than 3.5%. The sample was PBMCs or a T cell subset sorted from them (not recorded which). The receptors originated from a man aged 18 to 29 who had mild COVID-19 (a few samples of this study predate the infection). Cell type and time point are not known. Both conserved end residues are part of each CDR3. A D gene is named only where the DNA matches it firmly. Size tells how often a clone was seen (once, few, many) or the class of an expanded clone, and some rows leave it out.

clone size	J gene	D gene	V gene	CDR3 DNA	CDR3 protein
.	TRBJ2-5	.	TRBV5-5	TGTGCCAGCAGCTGGGGCTGGGAAGAGACCCAGTACTTC	CASSWGWEETQYF
.	TRBJ2-2	.	TRBV12-3/TRBV12-4	TGTGCCAGCACCCTTAGGGCGGTGAACACCGGGGAGCTGTTTTTT	CASTLRAVNTGELFF
few	TRBJ2-3	.	TRBV12-5	TGTGCTAGTGGGACAGCAGATACGCAGTATTTT	CASGTADTQYF
few	TRBJ2-2	TRBD1	TRBV7-8	TGTGCCAGCAGCGCGGACAGGGGGCCTGGGGAGCTGTTTTTT	CASSADRGPGELFF
many	TRBJ1-3	.	TRBV6-6	TGTGCCAGCACTGAACAGTTCTCTGGAAACACCATATATTTT	CASTEQFSGNTIYF
.	TRBJ1-1	.	TRBV28	TGTGCCAGCAGTTTTGGCTCCATGAACACTGAAGCTTTCTTT	CASSFGSMNTEAFF
few	TRBJ2-5	.	TRBV5-1	TGCGCCAGCAGCTTGGGTAACAGGGTCCTAGAGACCCAGTACTTC	CASSLGNRVLETQYF
.	TRBJ1-4	TRBD1	TRBV4-3	TGCGCCAGCAGCCAAGATCTGACAGGGGCCATTTCCGCAACTAATGAAAAACTGTTTTTT	CASSQDLTGAISATNEKLFF
.	TRBJ1-1	.	TRBV28	TGTGCCAGCAGTTTACCTCAGTGGAACACTGAAGCTTTCTTT	CASSLPQWNTEAFF
few	TRBJ2-1	TRBD2	TRBV20-1	TGCAGTGCTGAAAGCGGGAGGCTCCTTAGTGAGCAGTTCTTC	CSAESGRLLSEQFF
few	TRBJ2-3	.	TRBV7-2	TGTGCCAGCAGTAAGCTCCAGGGGAACTCTGATACGCAGTATTTT	CASSKLQGNSDTQYF
few	TRBJ2-1	.	TRBV18	TGTGCCAGCTCTTGGCGCGGAGGGGATGAGCAGTTCTTC	CASSWRGGDEQFF
.	TRBJ2-1	.	TRBV28	TGTGCCAGCAGTCGCCAAAGGGGGGGCCCCTACAATGAGCAGTTCTTC	CASSRQRGGPYNEQFF
.	TRBJ1-1	TRBD1	TRBV2	TGTGCCAGCAGTTCGCTAACGGGACAGGGGGCCGGAAACACTGAAGCTTTCTTT	CASSSLTGQGAGNTEAFF
few	TRBJ2-3	.	TRBV11-2	TGTGCCAGCAGCTTTAGTCTGCACACAGATACGCAGTATTTT	CASSFSLHTDTQYF
many	TRBJ2-5	TRBD1	TRBV13	TGTGCCAGCACGTACAGGGGTCAAGAGACCCAGTACTTC	CASTYRGQETQYF
.	TRBJ2-3	TRBD1	TRBV5-1	TGCGCCAGCAGCGTACAGGGGGCTGATACGCAGTATTTT	CASSVQGADTQYF
.	TRBJ1-2	.	TRBV21-1	TGTGCCAGCACCGGGACAGATGGCTACACCTTC	CASTGTDGYTF
many	TRBJ2-3	.	TRBV7-9	TGTGCCAGCAGCTCTTACGATACGCAGTATTTT	CASSSYDTQYF